Listed below are T cell receptor beta chains from one sample, sequenced in a study of blood T cell repertoires in COVID-19. Clones were sequenced by immunoSEQ multiplex PCR, and TCRdb holds only the in-frame ones, with some missing. Among about 120,000 clones listed, 85% were seen once. The specimen sequenced was peripheral blood. These receptors were collected from an elderly man with active or convalescent COVID-19. CDR3s include the opening cysteine and the closing phenylalanine or tryptophan. D genes are given only for firm matches. The size field is filled for only some rows; it gives once, few, many or a size class.

>TRBV28|-|TRBJ2-1|-
CASRHREFMNEQFF
TGTGCCAGCAGGCACAGGGAATTCATGAATGAGCAGTTCTTC
>TRBV11-2|-|TRBJ2-5|-
CASSLSPRGHETQYF
TGTGCCAGCAGCTTGTCCCCCAGGGGCCATGAGACCCAGTACTTC
>TRBV5-6|-|TRBJ2-5|TRBD2
CASSLDPSGGASETQYF
TGTGCCAGCAGCTTGGACCCTAGCGGGGGGGCCTCGGAGACCCAGTACTTC
>TRBV29-1|few|TRBJ2-5|TRBD1
CSVRDSQETQYF
TGCAGCGTTCGGGACAGCCAAGAGACCCAGTACTTC
>TRBV24-1|-|TRBJ1-1|-
CATSESGSNGAFF
TGTGCCACCAGTGAGTCCGGGTCAAACGGAGCTTTCTTT
>TRBV29-1|-|TRBJ2-3|TRBD2
CSVEDSGRESDTQYF
TGCAGCGTTGAAGATAGCGGGAGGGAGTCAGATACGCAGTATTTT
>TRBV7-2|-|TRBJ2-1|TRBD2
CASSLTAGGHEQFF
TGTGCCAGCAGCTTAACAGCGGGGGGGCATGAGCAGTTCTTC
>TRBV2|-|TRBJ2-7|TRBD1
CASSEGQGAYEQYF
TGTGCCAGCAGTGAGGGACAGGGGGCCTACGAGCAGTACTTC
>TRBV2|-|TRBJ2-1|TRBD1
CASARDSWINEQFF
TGTGCCAGCGCACGGGACAGTTGGATCAATGAGCAGTTCTTC
>TRBV11-3|-|TRBJ1-6|TRBD1
CASSASTGPNSPLHF
TGTGCCAGCAGCGCGTCGACAGGGCCAAATTCACCCCTCCACTTT
>TRBV7-6|-|TRBJ2-4|-
CASSPQYRSSKNIQYF
TGTGCCAGCAGCCCACAATACAGGAGCTCCAAAAACATTCAGTACTTC
>TRBV3-1/TRBV3-2|-|TRBJ1-1|TRBD1
CASSQDLISRDRGLNTEAFF
TGTGCCAGCAGCCAAGATCTGATATCGAGGGACAGGGGCCTGAACACTGAAGCTTTCTTT
>TRBV6-5|-|TRBJ2-1|-
CASSYSQGRGEQFF
TGTGCCAGCAGTTACTCTCAGGGGCGAGGTGAGCAGTTCTTC
>TRBV5-1|-|TRBJ2-3|-
CASSLDGGPGTDTQYF
TGCGCCAGCAGCTTGGATGGCGGGCCGGGGACAGATACGCAGTATTTT
>TRBV27|once|TRBJ1-4|-
CASSSGEKLFF
TGTGCCAGCAGTTCGGGTGAAAAACTGTTTTTT
>TRBV7-6|-|TRBJ2-7|-
CASSLRAQGGYSYEQYF
TGTGCCAGCAGCTTAAGGGCGCAGGGGGGCTACTCCTACGAGCAGTACTTC
>TRBV5-1|-|TRBJ1-2|-
CASSFDRDRGRGYTF
TGCGCCAGCAGCTTTGACAGAGATAGGGGCCGGGGCTACACCTTC
>TRBV27|once|TRBJ1-2|TRBD1
CASSSGTGGGYTF
TGTGCCAGCAGCTCCGGGACAGGAGGTGGCTACACCTTC
>TRBV5-1|-|TRBJ2-4|TRBD1
CASSPTPGQGPAKNIQYF
TGCGCCAGCAGCCCCACCCCGGGACAGGGACCAGCCAAAAACATTCAGTACTTC
>TRBV19|-|TRBJ1-6|-
CASKGRRGGNSPLHF
TGTGCCAGTAAGGGCCGCAGGGGCGGTAATTCACCCCTCCACTTT
>TRBV5-6|-|TRBJ2-7|TRBD2
CASSFGRRYEQYF
TGTGCCAGCAGCTTCGGGAGGCGCTACGAGCAGTACTTC
>TRBV4-2|-|TRBJ1-2|TRBD1
CASPPKTNGQAYGYTF
TGTGCCAGCCCGCCAAAGACGAATGGACAGGCCTATGGCTACACCTTC
>TRBV2|few|TRBJ1-3|-
CASSEKVRQTSGNTIYF
TGTGCCAGCAGTGAAAAAGTTAGACAGACCTCTGGAAACACCATATATTTT
>TRBV6-5|few|TRBJ2-7|-
CASSTDRFIYEQYF
TGTGCCAGCAGTACCGACAGGTTTATCTACGAGCAGTACTTC
>TRBV21-1|once|TRBJ1-1|-
CASSKRLNGGQGASEAFF
TGTGCCAGCAGCAAACGCCTGAATGGGGGACAGGGGGCTTCTGAAGCTTTCTTT
>TRBV6-5|-|TRBJ1-4|-
CASSQQAEEKLFF
TGTGCCAGCAGTCAGCAGGCAGAGGAAAAACTGTTTTTT
>TRBV27|-|TRBJ2-2|-
CASSLKLWAGELFF
TGTGCCAGCAGTTTAAAACTATGGGCCGGGGAGCTGTTTTTT
>TRBV6-5|-|TRBJ2-5|TRBD2
CASTGGSETQYF
TGTGCCAGCACCGGGGGGTCAGAGACCCAGTACTTC
>TRBV2|-|TRBJ2-5|-
CASRGDIETQYF
TGTGCCAGCAGAGGGGACATTGAGACCCAGTACTTC
>TRBV7-2|-|TRBJ2-7|-
CASSWDTLSSYEQYF
TGTGCCAGCAGCTGGGACACCTTGAGCTCCTACGAGCAGTACTTC
>TRBV3-1/TRBV3-2|few|TRBJ2-3|-
CASSQDSGFTQYF
TGTGCCAGCAGCCAAGATAGCGGTTTTACGCAGTATTTT